A selection of T cell receptor beta chains follows, all from one sample in a study of T cells in Graves' hyperthyroidism and ophthalmopathy. A single record per CDR3 protein comes from TCRdb applying MiXCR to the multiplex PCR reads. The data contain some 500,000 distinct CDR3 sequences, around 15% of them singletons. Specimen: blood. These receptors were collected from a woman younger than 35 with Graves' hyperthyroidism. Both conserved end residues are part of each CDR3. D genes are given only for firm matches. Expanded clones are given a class, and other clones once, few, many or no size at all.

D,J,V,size,CDR3
TRBD2,TRBJ2-1,TRBV12-3/TRBV12-4,-,CASSSSYLGASGTYNEQFF
-,TRBJ1-2,TRBV24-1,many,CATSDQDSPNYGYTF
-,TRBJ2-7,TRBV9,-,CASSVEMTSSYEQYF
TRBD2,TRBJ2-2,TRBV15,-,CATKPGLANTGELFF
-,TRBJ2-2,TRBV30,few,CAWRTDGRNTGELFF
TRBD1,TRBJ2-7,TRBV20-1,many,CSARDRDREYEQYF
-,TRBJ1-2,TRBV9,-,CASSTGVSGYTF
-,TRBJ1-5,TRBV10-1,few,CASTGPQWPQHF
-,TRBJ1-1,TRBV19,few,CASSIGLTEAFF
TRBD2,TRBJ2-1,TRBV7-3,-,CASSLMSAGGPWNEQFF
-,TRBJ2-7,TRBV28,few,CASSLPSHYEQYF
-,TRBJ2-1,TRBV10-2,many,CASSPTGNHNEQFF
-,TRBJ1-1,TRBV13,few,CASSLRRVMNTEAFF
TRBD2,TRBJ2-5,TRBV9,-,CASSVGPSGRQETQYF
TRBD1,TRBJ2-7,TRBV10-3,few,CAISATLTGGEQYF
TRBD2,TRBJ2-2,TRBV3-1,few,CASIRGDGGAGELFF
-,TRBJ2-3,TRBV19,few,CASRAGREITDTQYF
TRBD2,TRBJ2-1,TRBV13,many,CASSPETSGYVEQFF
TRBD1,TRBJ2-3,TRBV20-1,many,CSALGQGKTDTQYF
-,TRBJ2-5,TRBV9,-,CASSVEEGLGETQYF
TRBD2,TRBJ2-2,TRBV3-1,-,CASSQVVLGLAANTGELFF
TRBD1,TRBJ2-6,TRBV19,-,CASSGDRGPSGANVLTF
-,TRBJ2-7,TRBV24-1,many,CATSAGSSYEQYF
-,TRBJ1-1,TRBV18,many,CASSPRDGFKNTEAFF
-,TRBJ1-6,TRBV25-1,few,CASSEERVGAAAPLHF
-,TRBJ2-1,TRBV7-3,many,CASSLLGAPNEQFF
TRBD1,TRBJ2-7,TRBV19,few,CASSGGTVITYEQYF
-,TRBJ1-1,TRBV6-1,-,CATAGATLEAFF
-,TRBJ1-2,TRBV15,many,CATSRPRAENYGYTF
TRBD1,TRBJ1-1,TRBV11-2,-,CASRLTGGMGTEAFF
-,TRBJ2-7,TRBV7-9,many,CASSPDPPGPTYEQYF
TRBD2,TRBJ2-1,TRBV3-1,many,CASQSASGSYNEQFF
-,TRBJ2-3,TRBV20-1,few,CSARLHQSTDTQYF
-,TRBJ1-6,TRBV13,many,CASRKQGAYNSPLHF
-,TRBJ1-3,TRBV29-1,many,CSVVSQGGGNTIYF
-,TRBJ1-1,TRBV10-3,-,CAISEYSGDEAFF
-,TRBJ2-5,TRBV6-5,many,CASSYGQVPVSQYF
-,TRBJ1-2,TRBV14,few,CASSQDNRVNYGYTF
-,TRBJ2-4,TRBV11-2,many,CASSLTAGALYYIQYF
-,TRBJ1-2,TRBV5-1,-,CASSLEQITNYGYTF
-,TRBJ2-2,TRBV7-3,-,CASSYAVTSVTGELFF
-,TRBJ2-1,TRBV10-3,few,CAISGVGDEQFF
TRBD1,TRBJ1-2,TRBV4-2,-,CASSQDGTGRDGYTF
-,TRBJ2-2,TRBV12-5,few,CASGLDPGKNTGELFF
-,TRBJ1-1,TRBV20-1,many,CSAAYPNRYTEAFF
TRBD1,TRBJ1-2,TRBV3-1,many,CASGNNLQGAGGYTF
TRBD2,TRBJ2-1,TRBV20-1,few,CSATVRRLAGNNEQFF
-,TRBJ2-3,TRBV11-3,few,CASSFRRAGPATDTQYF
-,TRBJ1-5,TRBV12-3/TRBV12-4,-,CASSFPQQNQPQHF
TRBD1,TRBJ2-3,TRBV20-1,many,CSAWGTASADTQYF
-,TRBJ2-3,TRBV14,many,CASSQASGRRTDTQYF
TRBD1,TRBJ1-2,TRBV10-3,many,CAISLPSTGGHYGYTF
-,TRBJ2-1,TRBV6-1,many,CASSVSPSVGAYNEQFF
TRBD2,TRBJ2-7,TRBV10-3,many,CAISGPGTSGLSSYEQYF
-,TRBJ2-7,TRBV3-1,-,CASSFFGRSYEQYF
-,TRBJ1-1,TRBV19,once,CASSTVGQGEAFF
-,TRBJ1-1,TRBV2,few,CASRLGVVGTEAFF
-,TRBJ1-5,TRBV10-3,many,CAISDRTGDQPQHF
TRBD1,TRBJ1-4,TRBV19,-,CASSITGGREKLFF